This T cell receptor beta chain was documented in a study of PD-L1 blockade in urothelial cancer. Study-level information: Typically, measured as a median, blood samples had approximately 130,000 T cells.

Regarding this clone: Its specificity is unknown.

CDR3 length: 15 amino acids. From germline, CDR1 is MGHRA and CDR2 YSYEKL. Trimming removed 2 bases from V and 6 bases from J, with 15 bases in between. The study's findings and limits: Sub-median blood TCR clonality before treatment predicted longer survival.

Profiling relied on immunoSEQ multiplex PCR, and the TCRdb table lists in-frame clones only, not all of them. This table has 50,000 to 60,000 clones, 88% appearing once. Time point given: peripheral blood 6 weeks after treatment start. The clonotype was recovered from a man in his sixties with urothelial cancer. The chain has TRBV4-1 and TRBJ2-3, with a weak D call TRBD2 (6 bases). Source: PBMCs, taken around atezolizumab (anti-PD-L1) treatment. Here the CDR3 reads CASSQFGGMGDTQYF. CDR3 DNA: TGCGCCAGCAGCCAATTCGGGGGAATGGGGGATACGCAGTATTTT.